The rows below give T cell receptor beta chains drawn from one sample of a study of blood T cells in healthy people across ages. One entry per CDR3 protein results from TCRdb running MiXCR on the 5' RACE reads. The sample includes about 600,000 distinct CDR3 sequences, 40% to 50% of them seen just once. Sequencing was done on a sample of blood. The receptors shown here come from an elderly man in good health. Both conserved end residues are part of each CDR3. Each record gives: J gene, D gene, clone size, V gene, CDR3 protein, CDR3 DNA. D genes are given only for firm matches. For some rows the clone size is stated as once, few or many, or as a class when expanded; others skip it.

>TRBJ2-1|NA|few|TRBV3-1
CASSQQGLDHNEQFF
TGTGCCAGCAGCCAACAGGGTCTTGACCACAATGAGCAGTTCTTC
>TRBJ1-2|TRBD1|NA|TRBV20-1
CSARNRQGVGYTF
TGCAGTGCTAGAAATCGACAGGGGGTTGGCTACACCTTC
>TRBJ2-7|NA|NA|TRBV3-1
CASSQARTYNEQYF
TGTGCCAGCAGCCAAGCTCGTACCTACAATGAGCAGTACTTC
>TRBJ2-4|NA|many|TRBV6-5
CASRAGGPLAKNIQYF
TGTGCCAGCAGAGCCGGGGGCCCCTTAGCCAAAAACATTCAGTACTTC
>TRBJ2-5|NA|NA|TRBV7-2
CASSSNRGGLQETQYF
TGTGCCAGCAGCTCGAACAGAGGGGGACTCCAAGAGACCCAGTACTTC
>TRBJ2-7|TRBD1|NA|TRBV27
CASSLRDSDYEQYF
TGTGCCAGCAGTTTAAGGGACAGCGACTACGAGCAGTACTTC
>TRBJ2-1|NA|NA|TRBV3-1
CASSLANNEQFF
TGTGCCAGCAGCCTCGCTAACAATGAGCAGTTCTTC
>TRBJ2-1|NA|NA|TRBV3-1
CASSPAGSYNEQFF
TGTGCCAGCAGCCCGGCAGGATCTTACAATGAGCAGTTCTTC
>TRBJ2-1|TRBD2|NA|TRBV29-1
CSVEGLAGNEQFF
TGCAGCGTTGAGGGACTAGCGGGAAATGAGCAGTTCTTC
>TRBJ2-3|TRBD2|NA|TRBV7-9
CASSLIAGKRTDTQYF
TGTGCCAGCAGCCTGATAGCGGGGAAACGCACAGATACGCAGTATTTT
>TRBJ1-2|TRBD1|NA|TRBV7-6
CASSLEAGGSYTF
TGTGCCAGCAGCTTAGAGGCAGGGGGAAGCTACACCTTC
>TRBJ2-3|NA|NA|TRBV28
CASSPRPGVDTQYF
TGTGCCAGCAGTCCTCGACCGGGGGTCGATACGCAGTATTTT
>TRBJ2-5|TRBD2|NA|TRBV6-5
CASSYSLAGAQETQYF
TGTGCCAGCAGTTACTCGTTAGCGGGGGCCCAAGAGACCCAGTACTTC
>TRBJ2-1|NA|NA|TRBV9
CASSVEGRGSYNEQFF
TGTGCCAGCAGCGTAGAGGGAAGGGGATCCTACAATGAGCAGTTCTTC
>TRBJ2-3|TRBD1|NA|TRBV27
CASSYRGRATSTDTQYF
TGTGCCAGCAGTTACAGGGGGCGTGCAACTAGCACAGATACGCAGTATTTT
>TRBJ1-4|NA|NA|TRBV5-1
CASSLEGINEKLFF
TGCGCCAGCAGCTTGGAGGGGATTAATGAAAAACTGTTTTTT
>TRBJ2-7|TRBD2|NA|TRBV6-2/TRBV6-3
CASSPLGTSGRRSAEQYF
TGTGCCAGCAGTCCGCTTGGAACTAGCGGGAGACGGTCCGCTGAGCAGTACTTC
>TRBJ2-1|TRBD1|NA|TRBV7-8
CASSHGTDSRHNEQFF
TGTGCCAGCAGCCATGGGACAGACAGTAGGCACAATGAGCAGTTCTTC
>TRBJ1-5|NA|once|TRBV15
CATSPQRGNQPQHF
TGTGCCACCAGCCCCCAAAGGGGCAATCAGCCCCAGCATTTT
>TRBJ2-7|TRBD1|NA|TRBV6-2/TRBV6-3
CASSSIGQGYEQYF
TGTGCCAGCAGTTCTATCGGACAGGGCTACGAGCAGTACTTC
>TRBJ2-1|NA|NA|TRBV5-1
CASSLERLSNNEQFF
TGCGCCAGCAGCTTGGAGCGGCTATCCAACAATGAGCAGTTCTTC
>TRBJ1-1|NA|few|TRBV20-1
CSAPLGAPGTEAFF
TGCAGTGCTCCGTTGGGGGCCCCGGGGACTGAAGCTTTCTTT
>TRBJ2-1|NA|NA|TRBV4-3
CASSPELRSYNEQFF
TGCGCCAGCAGCCCGGAGCTCAGGTCCTACAATGAGCAGTTCTTC
>TRBJ2-7|NA|NA|TRBV9
CASSVEGSSYEQYF
TGTGCCAGCAGCGTAGAAGGCAGCTCCTACGAGCAGTACTTC
>TRBJ2-4|TRBD2|NA|TRBV20-1
CSAQPTSGRGSGIQYF
TGCAGTGCCCAGCCGACTAGCGGGAGGGGAAGCGGCATTCAGTACTTC
>TRBJ2-4|TRBD2|NA|TRBV28
CASRVTSGNPWKEQYF
TGTGCCAGCAGGGTAACTAGCGGGAACCCCTGGAAGGAGCAGTACTTC
>TRBJ2-6|NA|NA|TRBV29-1
CSALPQGTGANVLTF
TGCAGCGCCCTACCACAGGGTACTGGGGCCAACGTCCTGACTTTC
>TRBJ2-6|NA|NA|TRBV7-2
CASSLVGTSSGANVLTF
TGTGCCAGCAGCTTAGTTGGGACAAGCTCTGGGGCCAACGTCCTGACTTTC
>TRBJ1-6|NA|few|TRBV14
CASSDRVSPLHF
TGTGCCAGCAGCGATAGAGTATCACCCCTCCACTTT
>TRBJ1-5|TRBD1|NA|TRBV12-3/TRBV12-4
CASSIDRAYQPQHF
TGTGCCAGCAGTATCGACAGGGCGTATCAGCCCCAGCATTTT
>TRBJ2-6|NA|NA|TRBV30
CAWAGANVLTF
TGTGCCTGGGCTGGGGCCAACGTCCTGACTTTC
>TRBJ2-7|NA|NA|TRBV4-3
CASSQARFLVGNEQYF
TGCGCCAGCAGCCAAGCTAGGTTCCTAGTCGGCAACGAGCAGTACTTC
>TRBJ2-1|TRBD2|NA|TRBV27
CASSPGLAAEQFF
TGTGCCAGCAGTCCGGGACTAGCAGCCGAGCAGTTCTTC
>TRBJ1-2|TRBD1|NA|TRBV4-3
CASSQGTGGIYGYTF
TGCGCCAGCAGCCAAGGGACAGGGGGCATCTATGGCTACACCTTC
>TRBJ2-7|TRBD1|many|TRBV4-3
CASSQDRSYEQYF
TGTGCCAGCAGTCAGGACAGGTCCTACGAGCAGTACTTC
>TRBJ1-1|TRBD1|NA|TRBV5-1
CASSRPSGQGWVNTEAFF
TGCGCCAGCAGCAGACCGTCGGGACAGGGATGGGTGAACACTGAAGCTTTCTTT
>TRBJ2-7|NA|few|TRBV9
CASSPRGISYEQYF
TGTGCCAGCAGCCCGAGGGGGATATCCTACGAGCAGTACTTC
>TRBJ2-3|TRBD2|few|TRBV20-1
CSARHSGRADDTQYF
TGCAGTGCTAGACATAGCGGGAGGGCCGATGATACGCAGTATTTT
>TRBJ1-2|TRBD1|NA|TRBV29-1
CSVDWDRGRYGYTF
TGCAGCGTTGATTGGGACAGGGGGAGGTATGGCTACACCTTC
>TRBJ1-2|NA|many|TRBV7-9
CASSLTLARVGYGYTF
TGTGCCAGCAGCTTAACCTTAGCCAGGGTTGGCTATGGCTACACCTTC
>TRBJ2-5|NA|NA|TRBV18
CASSPLGTQYF
TGTGCCAGCTCACCATTGGGGACCCAGTACTTC
>TRBJ2-3|TRBD1|many|TRBV6-6
CASNSGQATDTQYF
TGTGCCAGCAATTCGGGACAGGCCACAGATACGCAGTATTTT
>TRBJ2-3|NA|NA|TRBV7-9
CASTLRDGDTQYF
TGTGCCAGTACGCTCAGGGATGGGGATACGCAGTATTTT
>TRBJ1-6|NA|few|TRBV12-3/TRBV12-4
CASSPLRSPLHF
TGTGCCAGCAGTCCCCTCAGATCACCCCTCCACTTT
>TRBJ2-7|NA|NA|TRBV15
CATSRDGRFEQYF
TGTGCCACCAGCAGAGATGGTCGCTTCGAGCAGTACTTC
>TRBJ2-7|NA|once|TRBV27
CASSLSGPPSSYEQYF
TGTGCCAGCAGTTTATCGGGACCCCCCTCCTCCTACGAGCAGTACTTC
>TRBJ1-5|NA|NA|TRBV3-1
CASSQDFTPGQPQHF
TGTGCCAGCAGCCAAGATTTCACACCCGGCCAGCCCCAGCATTTT
>TRBJ1-2|NA|few|TRBV7-3
CASSHDGSSGTLDYTF
TGTGCCAGCAGCCACGACGGCTCTTCCGGGACATTGGACTACACCTTC
>TRBJ2-7|NA|NA|TRBV5-1
CASSLAFQGNRMGEQYF
TGCGCCAGCAGCTTGGCGTTTCAGGGGAACAGGATGGGCGAGCAGTACTTC
>TRBJ2-4|TRBD1|NA|TRBV3-1
CASTDRANYNEQYF
TGTGCCAGCACGGACAGGGCAAACTACAATGAGCAGTACTTC
>TRBJ2-7|NA|few|TRBV20-1
CSARQSTTYEQYF
TGCAGTGCTAGACAATCGACCACCTACGAGCAGTACTTC
>TRBJ2-3|NA|NA|TRBV15
CATSREGQITDTQYF
TGTGCCACCAGCAGAGAAGGACAGATAACAGATACGCAGTATTTT
>TRBJ2-4|NA|NA|TRBV20-1
CSASHGPVVQGIQYF
TGCAGTGCTAGCCATGGACCCGTTGTTCAGGGCATTCAGTACTTC
>TRBJ2-1|TRBD2|many|TRBV29-1
CSAHPGTSYYNEQFF
TGCAGCGCTCATCCCGGGACTAGCTATTACAATGAGCAGTTCTTC
>TRBJ1-4|TRBD1|NA|TRBV12-3/TRBV12-4
CASSSRTGPGEKLFF
TGTGCCAGCAGTTCAAGGACAGGGCCGGGGGAAAAACTGTTTTTT
>TRBJ1-3|NA|NA|TRBV28
CASSQTARSSGNTIYF
TGTGCCAGCAGTCAGACAGCCCGGAGCTCTGGAAACACCATATATTTT
>TRBJ2-3|TRBD2|few|TRBV6-6
CASFLTQRGSTDTQYF
TGTGCCAGCTTCCTAACACAGCGGGGGAGCACAGATACGCAGTATTTT
>TRBJ2-7|TRBD2|NA|TRBV27
CASSLLQSSGRPYEQYF
TGTGCCAGCAGTTTATTGCAGTCTAGCGGCAGACCCTACGAGCAGTACTTC
>TRBJ1-5|TRBD1|few|TRBV20-1
CSASQGGSNQPQHF
TGCAGTGCTAGTCAAGGGGGCAGCAATCAGCCCCAGCATTTT
>TRBJ2-5|NA|NA|TRBV2
CASSREQGQETQYF
TGTGCCAGCAGTCGGGAGCAGGGCCAAGAGACCCAGTACTTC